The sequence of this T cell receptor (beta chain) was determined in a study of blood T cell repertoires in COVID-19. Across the whole study: The samples span acute and convalescent COVID-19 from the United States, Italy and Spain. The cDNA or gDNA used as material had been derived from T cells, B-cell-depleted T cells, or PBMCs.

In the original analysis: Nucleated cell number was recorded as an estimate derived from reference gene primer amplification. The data were produced by immunoSEQ multiplex PCR, yet TCRdb's version contains in-frame clones alone and is incomplete. Clonal size and the V and J genes are those of that table, whereas D and trimming came from the DNA. Among some 200,000 clones, about 91% were seen once, and the ten largest hold around 1.5%. The CDR3 loop spans 12 amino acids. The germline V and J ends were trimmed by 2 bases and 6 bases, with 5 bases remaining between them. Germline CDR1 MNHEY, CDR2 SVGEGT.

The receptor comes from a man aged 18 to 35 with active or convalescent COVID-19. Source material: peripheral blood. The chain couples TRBV6-2 or TRBV6-3 to TRBJ1-5; D is ambiguous. CDR3 bases: TGTGCCAGCAGTTACCCGAGTCAGCCCCAGCATTTT. Residues: CASSYPSQPQHF.